This TCR beta chain was retrieved from a study of PD-L1 blockade in urothelial cancer (dated by TCRdb to the late 2010s). Broadly, across the study: Every patient began therapy in about 2014 and was given atezolizumab 1,200 mg intravenously every 3 weeks. About 90% of the 29 patients were identified as males with urothelial cancer of bladder origin, and a prior smoking history was reported by 18 of 29 patients. Patients had an ECOG performance status of 0 or 1 and had received between 0 and 3 prior chemotherapy regimens. Blood samples were analyzed at 3 weeks after treatment start (second dose) and at 6 weeks after treatment start. Blood samples gave a median of 141,255 T cells and 88,000 or so unique TCRs, with a median clonality of roughly 0.08. The study was an exploratory multi-omic analysis of somatic, immune and clinical correlates of response to PD-L1 blockade with atezolizumab in urothelial cancer. Pretreatment tumor samples, along with matched peripheral blood collected serially before and after atezolizumab treatment, underwent TCR sequencing. Durable clinical benefit meant progression-free survival longer than 6 months, and TCR features were also tested against progression-free and overall survival. In the same patients, pretreatment tumors underwent whole exome sequencing and RNA sequencing in addition to TCR sequencing. Some ten patients reached durable clinical benefit, while some 21 patients did not. Pretreatment blood TCR-seq was available for twenty-nine patients, at least one posttreatment blood collection was obtained for about 24 patients, and tumor TCR-seq was available for about 24 patients. The research as a whole found: Improved progression-free and overall survival was found to be associated with pretreatment peripheral blood TCR clonality below the median. At 3 weeks after the start of treatment, tumor-associated TCR clones in peripheral blood had expanded more in patients with durable benefit (n ≈ 24, p = 0.022). Because the sample size was small (n = 29) and many of the analyses were exploratory, the results are meant to be hypothesis-generating.

There are 16 amino acids in the CDR3, from cysteine to phenylalanine inclusive. The CDR3 DNA has 48 bases and is translated from base 1. CDR1 and CDR2, looked up from the germline V gene, are MDHEN and SYDVKM. V is cut back by 5 bases and J by 10 bases, with 11 bases in the junction unmatched. About this clone itself: The clone's antigen remains unknown. There are no base qualities to consult, and no much larger clone falls within one base.

To estimate absolute template abundance from read counts, synthetic TCR analog templates were spiked into each PCR. The immunoSEQ assay used bias-controlled V and J gene primers to amplify TCRbeta CDR3 regions from genomic DNA. Sequencing of rearranged TCRbeta segments was performed at approximately 20X coverage. In the original analysis: Clustering was used to correct sequencing errors, and CDR3s were annotated against IMGT so that V, D and J genes could be assigned. Out-of-frame and stop-codon sequences were excluded, and only productive TCRbeta rearrangements were used in downstream analyses. To compute clonality, Shannon entropy was normalized by the log of the number of unique productive sequences and then subtracted from one. Fisher's exact test with Benjamini-Hochberg correction, using a cutoff of adjusted p below 0.01, was how clones that differed between time points or between blood and tumor were identified. This immuneACCESS table, as held by TCRdb, lists in-frame sequences with V and J called but not all clones. Of the missing ones, under half trace to an unresolved V gene in checked studies; the others have no known cause. That table supplies the V and J calls and clone size; D and trimming were determined from the DNA. In all, the sample holds about 74,000 clones, and about 85% of those were seen once. Together, the top ten hold 4.7% of the sample.

A total of around 30 patients with locally advanced or metastatic urothelial carcinoma, treated at Memorial Sloan Kettering on a trial protocol, made up the cohort. Peripheral blood mononuclear cells were collected from each patient pretreatment and during treatment, giving between 1 and 8 total time points per patient. The Qiagen DNeasy Blood extraction kit was used to purify genomic DNA from total PBMCs and tumor samples. Collected pretreatment and during treatment, PBMCs were isolated and stored as previously described. Here the chain combines TRBV28 and TRBJ2-1, and 13 junctional nucleotides match TRBD2. Sequences were derived from PBMCs, sampled around atezolizumab (anti-PD-L1) treatment. The origin of this receptor is a man aged 65 to 85 with urothelial cancer. The CDR3 reads as follows: CASSGERLAGGPEQFF. At the DNA level, the sequence is TGTGCCAGCAGTGGGGAACGACTAGCGGGAGGCCCGGAGCAGTTCTTC.